The 12 T cell receptor beta chains below were found in one sample sequenced in a study of blood T cell repertoires in COVID-19. TCRdb's table, derived via immunoSEQ multiplex PCR, lists solely in-frame clones and lacks some. The repertoire holds approximately 260,000 clones, with approximately 91% as singletons. Sequences were obtained from peripheral blood. These receptors were taken from a man between 50 and 59 years old with acute or convalescent COVID-19.

The J gene is TRBJ1-4, the V gene TRBV9; D possibly corresponds to TRBD1 (6 bases). Trimming cost V 4 bases and J 8 bases, with 15 bases left between them. This CDR3 has 14 amino acids. From germline, CDR1 is SGDLS and CDR2 YYNGEE. CDR3 residues: CASSPRTVQEKLFF. CDR3 bases: TGTGCCAGCAGCCCCCGGACAGTCCAGGAAAAACTGTTTTTT.

J is TRBJ2-4 and V is TRBV4-1, with 7 bases that match TRBD1. Per germline, CDR1 MGHRA and CDR2 YSYEKL. The V gene end was trimmed by 0 bases and the J gene end by 8 bases; junction bases not matched to a gene: 7. This CDR3 is 15 amino acids long. The CDR3 nucleotides are TGCGCCAGCAGCCAAGACAGTAACAGGGGAGACATTCAGTACTTC. Translation: CASSQDSNRGDIQYF.

V usage is TRBV3-1 (or the pseudogene TRBV3-2) and J usage is TRBJ2-3; 10 bases map to TRBD2. In germline, CDR1 is LGHDT, CDR2 YNNKEL (reference sequence). After removal of 4 bases from V and 2 bases from J, the junction contained 9 bases not matched to a gene. The CDR3 contains 17 residues. CDR3 region: CASSPLTSGRPTDTQYF. The DNA of the CDR3 is TGTGCCAGCAGCCCGTTGACTAGCGGGCGTCCCACAGATACGCAGTATTTT.

The rearrangement links TRBV6-4 to TRBJ1-5; 7 bases align to TRBD1. J lost 0 bases, V lost 4 bases, and 9 bases had no gene match. Per germline, CDR1 MRHNA and CDR2 SNTAGT. The CDR3 totals 17 residues. The CDR3: CASSALDRVLSNQPQHF. CDR3 sequence (DNA): TGTGCCAGCAGTGCCTTAGACAGGGTCCTTAGCAATCAGCCCCAGCATTTT.

The chain combines TRBV4-1 with TRBJ1-5; D is unresolved. This CDR3 spans 15 amino acids. The germline V gene encodes CDR1 MGHRA and CDR2 YSYEKL. Trimming removed 3 bases from V and 7 bases from J, with 16 bases in between. This CDR3 reads CASSQDPGGYQPQHF. Here the CDR3 DNA reads TGCGCCAGCAGCCAGGACCCAGGAGGGTACCAGCCCCAGCATTTT.

This chain joins TRBV9 and TRBJ1-2; 7 nucleotides match TRBD1. The CDR3 runs to 16 residues. Germline trimming cut 0 bases from V and 2 bases from J; bases unmatched to any gene: 7. The V gene's germline CDR1 is SGDLS and CDR2 YYNGEE. The CDR3 loop is CASSVAGTEPNYGYTF. The CDR3 DNA sequence: TGTGCCAGCAGCGTAGCCGGGACAGAGCCAAACTATGGCTACACCTTC.

J is TRBJ2-1 and V is TRBV7-2, with 12 bases that match TRBD2. Germline V gene data show CDR1 as SGHTA and CDR2 as FQGNSA. J gave up 15 bases and V 6 bases, and 9 bases lay outside the gene matches. The CDR3 has 13 residues. The CDR3 here is CASRLAGGPLLFF. The CDR3 DNA follows: TGTGCCAGCAGGCTAGCGGGGGGGCCTCTTCTGTTCTTC.

The chain recombines TRBV18 with TRBJ1-3; D unclear. This CDR3 has 15 residues. With 0 bases removed from V and 1 base from J, the gap between germline ends came to 7 bases. Germline V CDR1 and CDR2: KGHSH, LQKENI. CDR3 sequence (DNA): TGTGCCAGCTCACCACCAAATCCGTCTGGAAACACCATATATTTT. This gives the protein CASSPPNPSGNTIYF.

This chain connects TRBV5-1 to TRBJ2-2; 9 bases are shared with TRBD2. After removal of 3 bases from V and 5 bases from J, the junction contained 5 bases not matched to a gene. This CDR3 region has 15 residues. Germline CDR1 reads SGHRS; CDR2 reads YFSETQ. The CDR3 reads CASSSGTSYTGELFF. The DNA for the CDR3 is TGCGCCAGCAGCTCGGGGACTAGCTATACCGGGGAGCTGTTTTTT.

The J gene is TRBJ1-2, the V gene TRBV7-9; 7 bases fit TRBD1. This CDR3 is 12 amino acids long. Germline CDR1 and CDR2: SEHNR and FQNEAQ (reference sequence). Trimming cost V 5 bases and J 4 bases; bases outside gene matches: 1. CDR3 nucleotide sequence: TGTGCCAGCAGCCGGGACAGCTATGGCTACACCTTC. As protein: CASSRDSYGYTF.

V is TRBV29-1 and J is TRBJ1-1; the D is unclear. V lost 7 bases, J lost 2 bases, and 8 bases lay in between. This CDR3 spans 11 amino acids. The germline gives CDR1 SQVTM, CDR2 ANQGSEA. The CDR3 sequence: CSARSNTEAFF. For the CDR3, the DNA is TGCAGCGCCAGGTCAAACACTGAAGCTTTCTTT.

The chain couples TRBV7-3 to TRBJ2-7; 9 bases map to TRBD2. The CDR3 has 14 amino acids. Trimming at V came to 5 bases and at J to 2 bases, leaving 4 bases not matched to a gene. The germline V gene encodes CDR1 SGHTA and CDR2 FQGTGA. The CDR3 coding sequence is TGTGCCAGCAGCCTAAGCGGGGGGACCTACGAGCAGTACTTC. Translated: CASSLSGGTYEQYF.